This TCR beta chain is drawn from a study of blood T cells in healthy people across ages. This clonotype was detected only a few times. PCR was performed a second time for about 6 to 11 cycles using a sample-barcoded 5' primer and a J-beta primer mix. TCRdb itself ran the 5' RACE reads through MiXCR, one entry per CDR3 protein. This table holds approximately 2,000,000 distinct CDR3 sequences, roughly two fifths found once. CDR1 and CDR2 (germline): MGHRA, YSYEKL. The CDR3 length is 16 residues. V dropped 1 base and J dropped 1 base, with 8 bases sitting between them. The chain has TRBV4-1 and TRBJ2-6; D gene uncertain. This TCR derives from a human donor in good health. Sequencing was performed on blood. The DNA for the CDR3 is TGCGCCAGCAGCCAAGGGGCCGTATCTGGGGCCAACGTCCTGACTTTC. This sequence encodes CASSQGAVSGANVLTF.